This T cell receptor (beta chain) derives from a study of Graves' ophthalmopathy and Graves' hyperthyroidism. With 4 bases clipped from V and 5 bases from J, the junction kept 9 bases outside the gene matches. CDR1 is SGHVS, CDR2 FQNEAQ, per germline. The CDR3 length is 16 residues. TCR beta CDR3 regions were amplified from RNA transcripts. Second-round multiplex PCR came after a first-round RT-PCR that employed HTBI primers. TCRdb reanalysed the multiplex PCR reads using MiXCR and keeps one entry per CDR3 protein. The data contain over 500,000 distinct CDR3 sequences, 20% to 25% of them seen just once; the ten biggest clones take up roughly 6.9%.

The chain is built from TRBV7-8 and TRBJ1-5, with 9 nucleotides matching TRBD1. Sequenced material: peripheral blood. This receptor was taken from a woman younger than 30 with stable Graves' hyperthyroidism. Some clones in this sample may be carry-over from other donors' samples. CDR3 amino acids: CASSSKPGQGDQPQHF. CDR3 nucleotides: TGTGCCAGCAGCTCAAAACCGGGACAGGGAGATCAGCCCCAGCATTTT.